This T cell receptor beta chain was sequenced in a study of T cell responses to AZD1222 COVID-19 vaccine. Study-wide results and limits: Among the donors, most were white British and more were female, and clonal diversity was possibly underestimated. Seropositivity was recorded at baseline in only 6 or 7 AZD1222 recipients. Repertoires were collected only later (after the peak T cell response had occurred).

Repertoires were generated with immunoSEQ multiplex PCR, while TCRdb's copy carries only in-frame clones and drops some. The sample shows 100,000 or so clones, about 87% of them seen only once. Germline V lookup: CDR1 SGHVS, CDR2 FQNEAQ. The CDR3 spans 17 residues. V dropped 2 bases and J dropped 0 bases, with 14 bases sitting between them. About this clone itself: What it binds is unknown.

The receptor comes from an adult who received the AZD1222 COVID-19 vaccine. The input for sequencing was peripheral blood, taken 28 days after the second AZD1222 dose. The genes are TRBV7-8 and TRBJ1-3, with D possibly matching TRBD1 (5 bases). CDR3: CASSLSQGGNSGNTIYF. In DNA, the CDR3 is TGTGCCAGCAGCTTAAGTCAGGGAGGTAACTCTGGAAACACCATATATTTT.